The next 2 T cell receptor beta chains were all read from a single sample in a study of blood T cell repertoires in COVID-19. Here immunoSEQ multiplex PCR was the method, and the copy in TCRdb shows in-frame clones only, minus some. The sample lists approximately 160,000 clones; roughly nine tenths were seen once. The sample comprised peripheral blood. These receptors were obtained from a woman in her seventies with acute or convalescent COVID-19.

The V call is TRBV7-7, the J call TRBJ2-5; D is possibly TRBD2 (5 bases). The CDR3 runs to 15 residues. With 5 bases removed from V and 4 bases from J, the gap between germline ends came to 17 bases. Per germline, CDR1 SSHAT and CDR2 FNYEAQ (reference sequence). The CDR3: CASSPNSGFGETQYF. The CDR3 coding sequence is TGTGCCAGCAGCCCTAATTCGGGGTTCGGAGAGACCCAGTACTTC.

The V and J genes are TRBV19 and TRBJ2-5; 7 nucleotides match TRBD1. V gave up 5 bases and J gave up 5 bases; unmatched junction bases: 8. Germline loops: CDR1 LNHDA, CDR2 SQIVND (reference sequence). CDR3 length: 14 residues. CDR3 DNA sequence: TGTGCCAGTAGTCCCAGACAGGGAGTGGAGACCCAGTACTTC. It translates to CASSPRQGVETQYF.